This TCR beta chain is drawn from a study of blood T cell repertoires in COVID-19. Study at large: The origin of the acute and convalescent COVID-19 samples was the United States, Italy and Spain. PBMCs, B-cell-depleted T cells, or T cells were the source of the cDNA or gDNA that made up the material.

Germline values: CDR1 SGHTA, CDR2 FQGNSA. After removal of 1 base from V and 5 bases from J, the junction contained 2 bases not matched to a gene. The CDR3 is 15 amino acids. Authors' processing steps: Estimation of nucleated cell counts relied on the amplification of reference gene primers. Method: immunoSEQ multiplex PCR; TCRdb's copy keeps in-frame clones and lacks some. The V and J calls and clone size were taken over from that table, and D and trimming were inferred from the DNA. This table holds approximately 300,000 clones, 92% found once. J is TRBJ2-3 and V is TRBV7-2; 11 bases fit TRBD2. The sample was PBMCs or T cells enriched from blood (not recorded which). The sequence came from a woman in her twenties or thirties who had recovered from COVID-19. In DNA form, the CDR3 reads TGTGCCAGCAGCTTAGTACTAGCGGGAGAAGATACGCAGTATTTT. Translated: CASSLVLAGEDTQYF.